This entry describes one T cell receptor beta chain. Next came a second PCR, run for about 7 to 11 cycles, which used a sample-barcoded 5' primer along with a J-beta primer mix. TCRdb analysed the 5' RACE reads with MiXCR anew, one entry per CDR3 protein. The sample shows approximately 780,000 distinct CDR3 sequences, about a quarter of them seen only once. Per germline, CDR1 SNHLY and CDR2 FYNNEI. This CDR3 is 15 amino acids long. The data were taken from a study of blood T cells in healthy people across ages. This sample was also put to use in a study of T cells of mothers and their children. That source adds: Per mother, over 9 million TCR beta CDR3 reads were obtained; per child, 2.5 million to 3.5 million.

The origin of this receptor is a boy aged 5-17 years in good health. The gene calls are TRBV2 and TRBJ2-7; 9 bases match TRBD1. Judging by the DNA end, TRBJ2-5 fits better; the J call may be wrong. The sample consisted of blood. The CDR3 bases are TGTGCCAGCAGAGGGACAGGGCGCAATGTAGAGACCCAGTACTTC. It yields the protein CASRGTGRNVETQYF.